This entry lists 30 T cell receptor beta chains sequenced from one sample in a study of blood T cell repertoires in COVID-19. Assay: immunoSEQ multiplex PCR; the TCRdb copy retains only in-frame clones and omits some. The profile covers around 180,000 clones, with 88% appearing a single time and roughly 3.7% taken by the ten largest. The sample consisted of peripheral blood. Receptor source: a woman aged 30 to 39 with acute or convalescent COVID-19.

V and J are TRBV14 and TRBJ1-1; D might be TRBD1 (6 bases). The germline V gene encodes CDR1 SGHDN and CDR2 FVKESK. This CDR3 has 13 residues. Trimming cost V 1 base and J 11 bases, with 14 bases left between them. The CDR3 sequence is CASSQVGTLLAFF. The CDR3, as DNA: TGTGCCAGCAGCCAAGTGGGGACACTCTTGGCTTTCTTT.

The genes are TRBV5-6 and TRBJ2-7, with D possibly TRBD1 on 5 matching bases. Between the trimmed V and J ends, which lost 0 bases and 3 bases, there was a span of 7 bases. The germline V gene encodes CDR1 SGHDT and CDR2 YYEEEE. The CDR3 has 13 residues. CDR3 bases: TGTGCCAGCAGCTTGGCAGGGAACTACGAGCAGTACTTC. It yields the protein CASSLAGNYEQYF.

This clone was picked up one time. The chain combines TRBV7-2 with TRBJ1-6; TRBD1 matches at 7 bases. The ends lost 6 bases at V and 5 bases at J; junction bases unmatched: 19. Germline CDR1 reads SGHTA; CDR2 reads FQGNSA. The CDR3 loop spans 19 amino acids. Here the CDR3 reads CASSREGARGPLDNSPLHF. CDR3 sequence (DNA): TGTGCCAGCAGTCGAGAGGGGGCGCGTGGCCCTTTGGATAATTCACCCCTCCACTTT.

The chain joins TRBV5-1 to TRBJ2-1, with unresolved D. The CDR3 is made up of 17 amino acids. Trimming took 0 bases from V and 5 from J, leaving 18 bases between them. Germline V gene lookup returns CDR1 SGHRS and CDR2 YFSETQ. The CDR3 region is CASSLVPLGVDDNEQFF. The CDR3, as DNA: TGCGCCAGCAGCTTGGTACCGTTGGGCGTAGATGACAATGAGCAGTTCTTC.

CDR3 nucleotides: TGTGCCAGCAGTGAAGCTAGTTGGGAGCAGTACTTC. Its protein is CASSEASWEQYF. J is TRBJ2-7 and V is TRBV6-1; D call uncertain. Germline CDR1 reads MNHNS; CDR2 reads SASEGT. This CDR3 comprises 12 residues. The germline V and J ends were trimmed by 0 bases and 7 bases, with 7 bases remaining between them.

The V call is TRBV5-8, the J call TRBJ2-3, with TRBD2 matching over 8 bases. The CDR3 contains 15 residues. Per germline, CDR1 SGHTS and CDR2 YDEGEE. The V and J ends lost 5 bases and 8 bases, in that order; junction bases with no gene match: 13. The CDR3 region is CASRSRVGAGGTQYF. The CDR3 DNA reads as TGTGCCAGCAGAAGCAGGGTCGGGGCGGGAGGTACGCAGTATTTT.

The V gene is TRBV10-1, the J gene TRBJ2-1, with a weak D call TRBD2 (6 bases). This CDR3 has 17 residues. With 1 base removed from V and 8 bases from J, the gap between germline ends came to 21 bases. Germline loops: CDR1 WNHNN, CDR2 SYGVQD (reference sequence). CDR3 sequence: CASSEFRDSGLTDEQFF. CDR3 DNA: TGCGCCAGCAGTGAGTTCCGGGACTCCGGTCTCACCGATGAGCAGTTCTTC.

Written as DNA, the CDR3 is TGTGCCAGCAGCTGGACAGGGGTCGGGGAGCTGTTTTTT. This sequence encodes CASSWTGVGELFF. The V and J genes are TRBV2 and TRBJ2-2; 9 nucleotides match TRBD1. This CDR3 has 13 residues. Germline CDR1 reads SNHLY; CDR2 reads FYNNEI. V shed 6 bases and J 7 bases; nucleotides not matched to a gene: 3. The variable domain in full, with the rest retrieved from reference TRBV2 and TRBJ2-2, is EPEVTQTPSHQVTQMGQEVILRCVPISNHLYFYWYRQILGQKVEFLVSFYNNEISEKSEIFDDQFSVERPDGSNFTLKIRSTKLEDSAMYFCASSWTGVGELFFGEGSRLTVL.

This chain uses TRBV5-5 with TRBJ2-3; no clear D. Trimming cost V 0 bases and J 1 base, with 6 bases left between them. Germline loops: CDR1 SGHKS, CDR2 YYEKEE (reference sequence). This CDR3 region has 14 residues. CDR3 protein: CASSLATGTDTQYF. The CDR3 DNA sequence: TGTGCCAGCAGCTTGGCCACAGGCACAGATACGCAGTATTTT.

The CDR3 reads CASTHFEQYF. CDR3 in DNA: TGCGCCAGCACCCATTTTGAGCAGTACTTC. The chain uses TRBV23-1 and TRBJ2-7; no definite D call. TRBV23-1 is known as an ORF, though its function is uncertain. Trimming took 7 bases from V and 7 from J, leaving 8 bases between them. The CDR3 extends over 10 amino acids.

V usage is TRBV19 and J usage is TRBJ1-4, with 8 nucleotides matching TRBD1. Trimming at V came to 5 bases and at J to 6 bases, leaving 11 bases not matched to a gene. This CDR3 has 16 residues. CDR1 and CDR2 from the germline V gene are LNHDA and SQIVND (reference sequence). CDR3 coding DNA: TGTGCCAGTAGTCCCCGGGACAGGTACCTTGATGAAAAACTGTTTTTT. Its translation: CASSPRDRYLDEKLFF.

The chain links TRBV3-1 (or the pseudogene TRBV3-2) to TRBJ1-2, with 7 positions matching TRBD1. Germline V gene sequence: CDR1 LGHDT, CDR2 YNNKEL (reference sequence). J gave up 5 bases and V 4 bases, and 4 bases lay outside the gene matches. The CDR3 extends over 13 amino acids. The CDR3 sequence is CASSLLQGYGYTF. The CDR3 nucleotides read TGTGCCAGCAGCCTTTTACAGGGGTATGGCTACACCTTC.

The gene calls are TRBV12-3 or TRBV12-4 and TRBJ1-6, with no clear D. Deletions cut 6 bases from V and 10 bases from J, with 13 bases between. The CDR3 contains 13 residues. Here the CDR3 reads CASSTSGYSPLHF. The CDR3 DNA is TGTGCCAGCAGCACCAGCGGGTACTCACCCCTCCACTTT.

The gene calls are TRBV28 and TRBJ2-5; perhaps TRBD2 as D (7 bases). The CDR3 covers 13 residues. Germline V gives CDR1 MDHEN, CDR2 SYDVKM. V lost 8 bases and J lost 2, with 12 bases in between. The CDR3 DNA reads TGTGCCAGCGGGGAGGGGGGTCAAGAGACCCAGTACTTC. Translating gives CASGEGGQETQYF.

The chain employs TRBV28 and TRBJ2-2; a possible D gene is TRBD2 (6 bases). This CDR3 contains 14 residues. With 10 bases removed from V and 8 bases from J, the gap between germline ends came to 20 bases. Germline V gene sequence: CDR1 MDHEN, CDR2 SYDVKM. CDR3 sequence (DNA): TGTGCCACCCGGGACTCGACCTCGGGTGGGGAGCTGTTTTTT. Translation gives CATRDSTSGGELFF.

This chain connects TRBV6-5 to TRBJ1-6; D might be TRBD1 (5 bases). This CDR3 is built from 13 residues. Trimming took 3 bases from V and 9 from J, leaving 9 bases between them. Germline V gene data show CDR1 as MNHEY and CDR2 as SVGAGI. The CDR3 loop is CASSYRGSSPLHF. For the CDR3, the DNA is TGTGCCAGCAGTTATAGGGGCAGTTCACCCCTCCACTTT.

V gene TRBV6-2 or TRBV6-3 combines with J gene TRBJ2-2, with D unresolved. V gave up 3 bases and J gave up 7 bases, with 9 bases separating them. The CDR3 runs 13 residues. CDR1 is MNHEY, CDR2 SVGEGT, per germline. CDR3 in amino acids: CASSYGAFGELFF. Written as DNA, the CDR3 is TGTGCCAGCAGTTATGGAGCGTTCGGGGAGCTGTTTTTT.

A note on this clone: Additional DNA sequences in this sample encode the identical CDR3. V is TRBV18 and J is TRBJ2-5; 8 bases match TRBD1. This CDR3 contains 13 residues. The V gene's germline CDR1 is KGHSH and CDR2 LQKENI. The V and J ends lost 3 bases and 5 bases, in that order; junction bases with no gene match: 2. The CDR3 loop reads CASSPGQGETQYF. CDR3 in DNA: TGTGCCAGCTCACCTGGACAGGGTGAGACCCAGTACTTC.

This clone was detected ten times or more. The chain employs TRBV27 and TRBJ2-1; D call uncertain. V gave up 6 bases and J gave up 5 bases, with 5 bases separating them. The length of the CDR3 is 11 residues. The germline CDR1 and CDR2 sequences are MNHEY and SMNVEV (reference sequence). The CDR3 sequence: CASRWHNEQFF. The CDR3 nucleotides read TGTGCCAGCAGATGGCACAATGAGCAGTTCTTC.

The rearrangement uses TRBV11-3 and TRBJ1-1, with 7 bases matching TRBD1. The trim removed 1 base at V and 5 bases at J, leaving 10 bases unmatched. Germline CDR1 SGHNT, CDR2 YENEEA. This CDR3 comprises 16 residues. DNA for the CDR3: TGTGCCAGCAGCTTAGGCCCACAGGGGCTGGGGACTGAAGCTTTCTTT. It is translated as CASSLGPQGLGTEAFF.

V and J are TRBV6-6 and TRBJ1-4; TRBD1 matches at 8 bases. This CDR3 spans 14 amino acids. The V segment lost 5 bases and the J segment 8 bases; nucleotides outside the gene matches: 7. The V gene's germline CDR1 is MNHNY and CDR2 SVGAGI (reference sequence). This chain's CDR3 is CASSLPDRDEKLFF. The CDR3 DNA reads as TGTGCCAGCAGTCTCCCGGACAGGGACGAAAAACTGTTTTTT.

V and J are TRBV11-3 and TRBJ2-7; a possible D gene is TRBD1 (5 bases). The germline V gene encodes CDR1 SGHNT and CDR2 YENEEA. This CDR3 has 11 residues. V lost 4 bases to trimming and J lost 6 bases, with 7 bases between them. The CDR3 nucleotides are TGTGCCAGCAGCTGGCAGGGCGAGCAGTACTTC. Translation: CASSWQGEQYF.

V usage is TRBV6-5 and J usage is TRBJ1-2; D is perhaps TRBD1 (6 bases). This CDR3 region has 15 residues. Germline values: CDR1 MNHEY, CDR2 SVGAGI. Trimming cost V 2 bases and J 4 bases, with 14 bases left between them. CDR3 sequence reads: CASSYNRDPSYGYTF. Written as DNA, the CDR3 is TGTGCCAGCAGTTACAACAGGGACCCCAGCTATGGCTACACCTTC.

The V and J genes are TRBV9 and TRBJ2-2, with D possibly being TRBD2 (5 bases). The CDR3 contains 14 residues. From germline, CDR1 is SGDLS and CDR2 YYNGEE. The germline V and J ends were trimmed by 4 bases and 2 bases, with 9 bases remaining between them. CDR3 nucleotide sequence: TGTGCCAGCAGCCAAGGACTCAACACCGGGGAGCTGTTTTTT. This encodes CASSQGLNTGELFF.

This clone has just a few counts. The V call is TRBV20-1, the J call TRBJ2-7; no clear D. Deletions cut 6 bases from V and 3 bases from J, with 9 bases between. The V gene's germline CDR1 is DFQATT and CDR2 SNEGSKA (reference sequence). The CDR3 runs 11 residues. CDR3 coding DNA: TGCAGTGCCACTTCAAGCTACGAGCAGTACTTC. Translated: CSATSSYEQYF.

The chain carries TRBV2 and TRBJ2-2; 10 bases are a match to TRBD2. The CDR3 spans 15 residues. Trimming took 6 bases from V and 5 from J; bases not matched to a gene: 6. Germline CDR1 and CDR2: SNHLY and FYNNEI. The CDR3 coding sequence is TGTGCCAGCAGCCTAGCGGGAGTAGGAACCGGGGAGCTGTTTTTT. This sequence encodes CASSLAGVGTGELFF.

CDR3 DNA sequence: TGTGCCAGCAGTCCCGGCGGGCCCAATAACTATGGCTACACCTTC. Protein sequence: CASSPGGPNNYGYTF. J is TRBJ1-2 and V is TRBV4-2; D gene unclear. The V and J ends lost 6 bases and 1 base respectively, with 15 bases between them. The CDR3 covers 15 residues. Germline assignment: CDR1 LGHNA and CDR2 YNFKEQ.

Turning to this clone: Other DNA sequences within the sample encode an identical CDR3. The chain is built from TRBV28 and TRBJ1-2, with 9 bases identical to TRBD1. The CDR3 loop spans 15 amino acids. Germline CDR1 MDHEN, CDR2 SYDVKM. V shed 4 bases, J shed 2 bases, and the junction held 5 bases outside the gene matches. The chain's CDR3 is CASSSGQGANYGYTF. CDR3 coding DNA: TGTGCCAGCAGTTCGGGACAGGGCGCCAACTATGGCTACACCTTC.

The CDR3 loop reads CASSPQGWAYNEQFF. CDR3 DNA: TGTGCCAGCAGCCCACAGGGTTGGGCCTACAATGAGCAGTTCTTC. The V and J genes are TRBV11-2 and TRBJ2-1; perhaps TRBD1 as D (6 bases). V was cut by 5 bases and J by 2 bases, with 13 bases left in between. This CDR3 is built from 15 residues. In germline, CDR1 is SGHAT, CDR2 FQNNGV.

The gene calls are TRBV3-1 (or the pseudogene TRBV3-2) and TRBJ2-6; a weak D match, TRBD2 (6 bases). CDR1 is LGHDT, CDR2 YNNKEL, per germline (reference sequence). The CDR3 extends over 14 amino acids. V dropped 7 bases and J dropped 1 base, with 8 bases sitting between them. The CDR3, as DNA: TGTGCCAGCACGGGGAGGTCTGGGGCCAACGTCCTGACTTTC. It translates to CASTGRSGANVLTF.